This T cell receptor (beta chain) was captured in a study of Ad26.COV2.S vaccination and SARS-CoV-2 variants. Here immunoSEQ multiplex PCR was the method, and the copy in TCRdb shows in-frame clones only, minus some. The data show roughly 400,000 clones, roughly 90% seen once. Treatment of the sample: roughly 20 received Ad26.COV2.S at low or high dose, single or two shots; five or six received placebo; per-sample allocation not given. Day 63 following the first vaccine or placebo injection was when the samples were taken. This receptor was identified in a person between 18 and 65 years old who received the Ad26.COV2.S COVID-19 vaccine or a placebo. Sequenced here: peripheral blood, sampled in a trial of Ad26.COV2.S vaccine versus placebo.

The CDR3 DNA reads TGTGCCAGCAGCTTAAGGTCTCCGGGACAGGGTCGTCCAAACTACGAGCAGTACTTC. It translates to CASSLRSPGQGRPNYEQYF. The chain employs TRBV7-6 and TRBJ2-7; 9 bases are a match to TRBD1. V was clipped by 2 bases and J by 3 bases; unmatched bases: 17. CDR1 is SGHVS, CDR2 FNYEAQ, per germline. The CDR3 totals 19 residues.